This TCR beta chain was identified during a study of control samples from healthy donors and cancer patients. The CDR3 is made up of 13 amino acids. The ends were cut back, 5 bases at V and 5 bases at J, with 12 bases in the middle. CDR1 is SGHTA and CDR2 is FQGTGA in the germline V gene. Method: immunoSEQ multiplex PCR; TCRdb's copy keeps in-frame clones and lacks some. Altogether about 230,000 clones are present, around 79% being singletons, with the ten largest covering roughly 15%. Sequenced sample: PBMCs. The chain combines TRBV7-3 with TRBJ2-5; D is uncertain. The TCR originated in a woman aged 55-70 years with lung cancer. DNA of the CDR3: TGTGCCAGCAGCGCGCTAGTCGCCGAGACCCAGTACTTC. It codes for CASSALVAETQYF.